This T cell receptor beta chain was identified in a study of follicular helper T cells after annual influenza vaccination. Remarks on this clone: The antigen is unknown.

Sample time point: 2015-2016 season, 7 days after influenza vaccination. Non-naive CD4+CXCR5+PD-1+ cTfh were sorted into ICOS+CD38+ and ICOS-CD38- fractions. With 6 bases removed from V and 5 bases from J, the gap between germline ends came to 16 bases. CDR1 and CDR2 (germline): KGHSH, LQKENI. The length of the CDR3 is 14 residues. Libraries were prepared by immunoSEQ multiplex PCR; TCRdb keeps only in-frame clonotypes and omits some of them. The sample has around 8,700 clones, approximately 85% seen once. Study results and caveats: Yearly vaccinations repeatedly recalled conserved clonotypes in ICOS+CD38+ cTfh. Day 7 ICOS+CD38+ clones were most often found later in ICOS-CD38- cTfh cells.

V usage is TRBV18 and J usage is TRBJ2-5, with D perhaps TRBD1 (5 bases). The sequences come from CXCR5+ CD38- circulating T follicular helper cells from blood, collected 7 days after influenza vaccination. Subset described: circulating Tfh, non-naive CD4+CXCR5+PD-1+ (ICOS+CD38+ or ICOS-CD38-). The receptor comes from an adult who received the influenza vaccine. The DNA for the CDR3 is TGTGCCAGCTCGCCTATGCAGGGAACCGAGACCCAGTACTTC. Translation gives CASSPMQGTETQYF.